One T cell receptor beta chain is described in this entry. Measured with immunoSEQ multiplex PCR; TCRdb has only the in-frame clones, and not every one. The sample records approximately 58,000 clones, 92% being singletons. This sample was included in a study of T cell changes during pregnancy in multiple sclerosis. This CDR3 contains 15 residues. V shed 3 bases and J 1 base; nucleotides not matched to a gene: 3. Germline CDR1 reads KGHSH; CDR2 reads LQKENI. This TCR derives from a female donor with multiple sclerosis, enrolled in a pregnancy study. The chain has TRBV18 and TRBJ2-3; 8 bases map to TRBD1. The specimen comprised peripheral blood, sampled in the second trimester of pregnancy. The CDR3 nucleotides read TGTGCCAGCTCACCCGGACAGGGAGGCACAGATACGCAGTATTTT. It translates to CASSPGQGGTDTQYF.